What follows are 11 T cell receptor beta chains derived from one specimen sequenced in a study of blood T cell repertoires in COVID-19. TCRdb's copy holds only in-frame clones and misses some; the assay was immunoSEQ multiplex PCR. The table records a few hundred thousand clones, 70% to 90% of them present only once. Sequencing was carried out using peripheral blood. The origin of the receptors is a woman in her thirties with active or convalescent COVID-19.

The V call is TRBV7-2, the J call TRBJ2-3, with TRBD1 as a possible D gene (5 bases). The CDR3 spans 16 residues. V was shortened by 2 bases and J by 2 bases, with 14 bases between the two germline ends. Germline values: CDR1 SGHTA, CDR2 FQGNSA. The CDR3 nucleotides read TGTGCCAGCAGCTTACAGGGCGTTCAAATCACAGATACGCAGTATTTT. Amino acid sequence: CASSLQGVQITDTQYF. Combining the CDR3 with reference TRBV7-2 and TRBJ2-3 gives the whole variable domain GAGVSQSPSNKVTEKGKDVELRCDPISGHTALYWYRQSLGQGLEFLIYFQGNSAPDKSGLPSDRFSAERTGGSVSTLTIQRTQQEDSAVYLCASSLQGVQITDTQYFGPGTRLTVL.

The V and J genes are TRBV24-1 and TRBJ2-5; 7 bases line up with TRBD1. Germline loops: CDR1 KGHDR, CDR2 SFDVKD. V was pared by 8 bases and J by 5 bases, with 7 bases of the junction left unmatched. The CDR3 runs 13 residues. CDR3 in DNA: TGTGCCACCACGGACAGGACTGCGGAGACCCAGTACTTC. Translation gives CATTDRTAETQYF.

This clone showed up just once. The chain uses TRBV5-1 and TRBJ1-2; a possible D gene is TRBD1 (6 bases). Germline CDR1 is SGHRS and CDR2 is YFSETQ. CDR3 length: 12 amino acids. Trimming removed 5 bases from V and 2 bases from J, with 7 bases in between. The CDR3 is CASRDSNYGYTF. CDR3 in DNA: TGCGCCAGCAGGGACAGCAACTATGGCTACACCTTC.

The chain is built from TRBV5-6 and TRBJ2-3, with a weak D call TRBD1 (6 bases). Trimming took 4 bases from V and 6 from J, leaving 15 bases between them. The CDR3 totals 14 residues. CDR1 is SGHDT and CDR2 is YYEEEE in the germline V gene. For the CDR3, the DNA is TGTGCCAGCAGCGCAAGCCCTGGGGGCGATACGCAGTATTTT. This translates into CASSASPGGDTQYF.

The chain couples TRBV6-1 to TRBJ1-3, with D possibly TRBD1 on 5 matching bases. Trimming removed 2 bases at V and 1 base at J, with 9 bases between. Per germline, CDR1 MNHNS and CDR2 SASEGT. The CDR3 runs 15 residues. The CDR3 protein is CASSETKGSGNTIYF. CDR3 nucleotide sequence: TGTGCCAGCAGTGAAACTAAGGGGTCTGGAAACACCATATATTTT.

V and J are TRBV5-5 and TRBJ2-5; 7 nucleotides line up with TRBD2. Germline assignment: CDR1 SGHKS and CDR2 YYEKEE (reference sequence). The CDR3 consists of 17 residues. V trimming: 0 bases; J trimming: 2 bases; junction bases outside the gene matches: 10. The CDR3 reads CASSLGLTGGTQETQYF. The CDR3 DNA reads as TGTGCCAGCAGCTTGGGTTTAACGGGGGGAACACAAGAGACCCAGTACTTC.

The chain joins TRBV12-3 or TRBV12-4 to TRBJ2-1; perhaps TRBD2 as D (6 bases). V was clipped by 6 bases and J by 9 bases, with 9 bases between them. This CDR3 is built from 11 residues. This chain's CDR3 is CASRLAAEQFF. As DNA, the CDR3 is TGTGCCAGCAGACTAGCTGCTGAGCAGTTCTTC.

The chain recombines TRBV2 with TRBJ1-2; D is perhaps TRBD1 (5 bases). This CDR3 has 14 amino acids. Germline V CDR1 and CDR2: SNHLY, FYNNEI. Trimming stripped 3 bases from V and 8 bases from J, with 16 bases between. The DNA of the CDR3 is TGTGCCAGCAGTGACGTCACCAGGGTAGGCGGCTACACCTTC. It codes for CASSDVTRVGGYTF.

V gene TRBV27 combines with J gene TRBJ2-5, with 9 bases that match TRBD1. Per germline, CDR1 MNHEY and CDR2 SMNVEV (reference sequence). This CDR3 spans 16 amino acids. V lost 6 bases to trimming and J lost 5 bases; unmatched junction nucleotides: 13. CDR3 sequence: CASRAGQGRIWETQYF. DNA of the CDR3: TGTGCCAGCAGGGCAGGACAGGGGAGGATTTGGGAGACCCAGTACTTC.

The chain joins TRBV6-5 to TRBJ2-1; D call uncertain. Germline V gives CDR1 MNHEY, CDR2 SVGAGI. Deletions cut 2 bases from V and 4 bases from J, with 6 bases between. The CDR3 sequence is 13 residues long. The DNA of the CDR3 is TGTGCCAGCAGTTACCGAGTATACAATGAGCAGTTCTTC. Protein: CASSYRVYNEQFF.

The rearrangement uses TRBV6-6 and TRBJ2-3; weak D call: TRBD1 (7 bases). Trimming removed 5 bases from V and 1 base from J, with 13 bases in between. The germline V gene encodes CDR1 MNHNY and CDR2 SVGAGI (reference sequence). This CDR3 has 15 amino acids. DNA of the CDR3: TGTGCCAGCAGTCATGACAGGGAGGGCACAGATACGCAGTATTTT. Translation: CASSHDREGTDTQYF.